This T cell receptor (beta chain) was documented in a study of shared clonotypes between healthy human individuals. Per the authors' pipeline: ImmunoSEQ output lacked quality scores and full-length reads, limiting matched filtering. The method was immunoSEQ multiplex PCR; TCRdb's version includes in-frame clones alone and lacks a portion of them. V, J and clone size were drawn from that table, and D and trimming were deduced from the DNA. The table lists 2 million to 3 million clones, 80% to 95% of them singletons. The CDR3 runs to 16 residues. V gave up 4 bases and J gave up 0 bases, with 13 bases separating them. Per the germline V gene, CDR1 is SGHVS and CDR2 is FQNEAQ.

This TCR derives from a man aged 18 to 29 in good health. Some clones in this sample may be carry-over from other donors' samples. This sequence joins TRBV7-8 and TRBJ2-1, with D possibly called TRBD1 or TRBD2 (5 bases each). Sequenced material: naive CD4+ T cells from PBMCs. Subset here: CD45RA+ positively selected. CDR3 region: CASSSAVRGSYNEQFF. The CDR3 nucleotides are TGTGCCAGCAGCTCAGCAGTGAGGGGCTCCTACAATGAGCAGTTCTTC.